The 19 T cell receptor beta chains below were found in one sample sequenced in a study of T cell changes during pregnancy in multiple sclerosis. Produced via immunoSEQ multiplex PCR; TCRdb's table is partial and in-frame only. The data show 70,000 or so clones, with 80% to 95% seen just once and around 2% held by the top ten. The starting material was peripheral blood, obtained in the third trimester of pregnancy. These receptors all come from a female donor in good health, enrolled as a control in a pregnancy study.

CDR3 bases: TGTGCCACCAGCAGAAACCTCGGGACAGGGACGAGGACAGATACGCAGTATTTT. Encoded protein: CATSRNLGTGTRTDTQYF. The J gene is TRBJ2-3, the V gene TRBV15, with 9 bases that match TRBD1. The CDR3 is made up of 18 amino acids. Trimming at V came to 2 bases and at J to 3 bases, leaving 12 bases not matched to a gene. Germline lookup yields CDR1 LNHNV and CDR2 YYDKDF (reference sequence).

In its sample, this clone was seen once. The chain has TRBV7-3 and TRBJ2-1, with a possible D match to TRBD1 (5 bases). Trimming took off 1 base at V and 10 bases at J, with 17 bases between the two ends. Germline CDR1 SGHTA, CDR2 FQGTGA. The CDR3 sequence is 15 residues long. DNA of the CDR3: TGTGCCAGCAGCTTAAAGGCCCTTGGGGCCACAGAGCAGTTCTTC. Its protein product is CASSLKALGATEQFF.

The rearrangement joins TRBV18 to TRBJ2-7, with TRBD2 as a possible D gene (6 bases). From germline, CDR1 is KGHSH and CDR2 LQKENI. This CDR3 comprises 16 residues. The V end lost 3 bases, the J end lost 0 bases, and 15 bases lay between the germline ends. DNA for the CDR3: TGTGCCAGCTCACCCACCGGCGGGGTCTCCTCCTACGAGCAGTACTTC. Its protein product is CASSPTGGVSSYEQYF.

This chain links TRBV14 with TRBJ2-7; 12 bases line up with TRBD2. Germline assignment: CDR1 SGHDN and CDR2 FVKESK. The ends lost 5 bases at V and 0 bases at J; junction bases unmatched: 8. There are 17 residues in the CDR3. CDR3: CASSKLAGGQSSYEQYF. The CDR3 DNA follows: TGTGCCAGCAGCAAACTAGCGGGAGGACAAAGCTCCTACGAGCAGTACTTC.

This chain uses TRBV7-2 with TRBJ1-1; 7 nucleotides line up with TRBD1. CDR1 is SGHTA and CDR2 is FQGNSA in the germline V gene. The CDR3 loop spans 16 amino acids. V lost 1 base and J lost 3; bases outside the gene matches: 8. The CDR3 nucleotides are TGTGCCAGCAGCTTAGACAGGGGCCCGGTGTACACTGAAGCTTTCTTT. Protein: CASSLDRGPVYTEAFF.

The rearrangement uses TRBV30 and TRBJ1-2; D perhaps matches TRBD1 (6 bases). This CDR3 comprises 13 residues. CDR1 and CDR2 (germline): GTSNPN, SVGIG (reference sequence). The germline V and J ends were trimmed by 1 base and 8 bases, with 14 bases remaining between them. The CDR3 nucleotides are TGTGCCTGGAGTGGCGACAGGCGTCGCGGCTACACCTTC. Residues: CAWSGDRRRGYTF.

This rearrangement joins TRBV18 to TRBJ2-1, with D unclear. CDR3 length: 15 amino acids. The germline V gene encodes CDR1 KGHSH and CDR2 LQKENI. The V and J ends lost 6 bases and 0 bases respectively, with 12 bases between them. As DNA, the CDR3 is TGTGCCAGCTCTCAACTACCGAGCTCCTACAATGAGCAGTTCTTC. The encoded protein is CASSQLPSSYNEQFF.

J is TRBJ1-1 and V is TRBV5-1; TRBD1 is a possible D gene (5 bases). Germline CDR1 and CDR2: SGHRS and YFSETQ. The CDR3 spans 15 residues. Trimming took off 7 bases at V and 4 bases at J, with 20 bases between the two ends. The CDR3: CASWGGEGRGTEAFF. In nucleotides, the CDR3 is TGCGCCAGCTGGGGGGGTGAAGGTCGGGGCACTGAAGCTTTCTTT. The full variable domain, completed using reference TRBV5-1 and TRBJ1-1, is KAGVTQTPRYLIKTRGQQVTLSCSPISGHRSVSWYQQTPGQGLQFLFEYFSETQRNKGNFPGRFSGRQFSNSRSEMNVSTLELGDSALYLCASWGGEGRGTEAFFGQGTRLTVV.

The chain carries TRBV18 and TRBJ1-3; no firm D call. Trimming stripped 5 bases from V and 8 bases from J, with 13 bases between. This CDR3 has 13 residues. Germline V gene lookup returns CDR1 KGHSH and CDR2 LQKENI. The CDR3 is CASSYSTGDTIYF. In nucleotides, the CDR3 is TGTGCCAGCTCATACTCGACGGGAGACACCATATATTTT.

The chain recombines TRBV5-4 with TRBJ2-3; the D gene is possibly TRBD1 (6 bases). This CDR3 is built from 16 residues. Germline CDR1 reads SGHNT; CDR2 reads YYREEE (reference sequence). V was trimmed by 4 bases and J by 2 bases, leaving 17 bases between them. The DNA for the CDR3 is TGTGCCAGCAGCCGGGGACATCTGGGGGACACAGATACGCAGTATTTT. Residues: CASSRGHLGDTDTQYF.

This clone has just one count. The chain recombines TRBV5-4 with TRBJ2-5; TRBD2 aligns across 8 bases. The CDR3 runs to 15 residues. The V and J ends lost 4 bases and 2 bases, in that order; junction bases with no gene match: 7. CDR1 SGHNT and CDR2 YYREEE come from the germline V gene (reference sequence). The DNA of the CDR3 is TGTGCCAGCAGCCCAACTCGGGGGGGACAAGAGACCCAGTACTTC. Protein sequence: CASSPTRGGQETQYF.

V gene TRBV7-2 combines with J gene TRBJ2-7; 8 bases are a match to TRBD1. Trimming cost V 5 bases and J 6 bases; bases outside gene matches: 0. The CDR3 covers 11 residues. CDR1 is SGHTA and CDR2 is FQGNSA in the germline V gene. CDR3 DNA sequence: TGTGCCAGCAGCGACAGGGGCGAGCAGTACTTC. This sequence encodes CASSDRGEQYF.

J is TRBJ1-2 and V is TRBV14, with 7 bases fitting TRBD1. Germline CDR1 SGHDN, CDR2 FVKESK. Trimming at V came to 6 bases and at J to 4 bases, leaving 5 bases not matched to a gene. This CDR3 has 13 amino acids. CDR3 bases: TGTGCCAGCAGTCCTGACAGGGTCTATGGCTACACCTTC. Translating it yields CASSPDRVYGYTF.

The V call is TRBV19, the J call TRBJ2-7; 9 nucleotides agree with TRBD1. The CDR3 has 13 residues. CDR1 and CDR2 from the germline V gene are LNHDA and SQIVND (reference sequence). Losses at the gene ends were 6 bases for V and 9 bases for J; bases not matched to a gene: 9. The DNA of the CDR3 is TGTGCCAGTAGCCAGGGACAGGGCGCGGGGCAGTACTTC. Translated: CASSQGQGAGQYF.

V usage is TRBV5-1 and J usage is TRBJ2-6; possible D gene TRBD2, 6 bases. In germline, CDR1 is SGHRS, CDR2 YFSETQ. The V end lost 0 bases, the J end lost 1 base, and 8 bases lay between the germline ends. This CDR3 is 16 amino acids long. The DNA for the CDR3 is TGCGCCAGCAGCTTGGCTGGGGGGTCTGGGGCCAACGTCCTGACTTTC. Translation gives CASSLAGGSGANVLTF.

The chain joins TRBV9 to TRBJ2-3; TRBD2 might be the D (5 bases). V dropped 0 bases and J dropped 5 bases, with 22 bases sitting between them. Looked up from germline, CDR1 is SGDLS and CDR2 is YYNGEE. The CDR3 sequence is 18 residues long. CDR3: CASSVGFPSWRAQDTQYF. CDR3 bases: TGTGCCAGCAGCGTAGGTTTCCCCTCCTGGCGGGCGCAAGATACGCAGTATTTT.

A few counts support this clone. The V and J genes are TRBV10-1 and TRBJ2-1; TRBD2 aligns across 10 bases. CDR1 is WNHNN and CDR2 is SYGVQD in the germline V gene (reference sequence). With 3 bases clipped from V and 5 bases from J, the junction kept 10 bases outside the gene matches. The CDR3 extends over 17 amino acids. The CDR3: CASSDPTEREGHNEQFF. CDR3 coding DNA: TGCGCCAGCAGTGATCCGACGGAGCGGGAGGGCCACAATGAGCAGTTCTTC.

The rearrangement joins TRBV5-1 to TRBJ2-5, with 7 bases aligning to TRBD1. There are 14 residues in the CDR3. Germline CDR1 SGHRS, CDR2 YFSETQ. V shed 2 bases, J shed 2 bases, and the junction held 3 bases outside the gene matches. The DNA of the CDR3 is TGCGCCAGCAGCTTCCGACAGGGACAAGAGACCCAGTACTTC. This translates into CASSFRQGQETQYF.

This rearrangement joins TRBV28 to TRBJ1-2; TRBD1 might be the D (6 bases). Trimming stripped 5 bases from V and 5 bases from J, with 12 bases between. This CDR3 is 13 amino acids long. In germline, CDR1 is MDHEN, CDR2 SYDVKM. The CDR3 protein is CASSPPGQYGYTF. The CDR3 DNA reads TGTGCCAGCAGTCCACCTGGACAGTATGGCTACACCTTC.